The sequence of this T cell receptor beta chain was determined in a study of regulatory T cells in long-lasting Graves disease. Building of the TCR beta libraries involved iRepertoire HTBI primers and Arm-PCR of CDR3 regions. Using its own MiXCR run on the multiplex PCR reads, TCRdb lists one record per CDR3 protein. The table records about 400,000 distinct CDR3 sequences, around 21% of them present only once. The table lists this clonotype with a few counts. With a much larger clone just one base away, this may be a read error. The time point is: persistent/refractory GD, antithyroid drugs over 5 years with positive TRAb. The TCR library was made from RNA that had been extracted from PBMCs in TRIzol. An endocrinology unit in Xi'an, China, supplied the patients. There are 14 residues in the CDR3. CDR1 MDHEN and CDR2 SYDVKM come from the germline V gene. With V trimmed by 4 bases and J by 5 bases, 5 bases remained unmatched.

The TCR originated in a female donor with Graves disease. The sequencing used peripheral blood mononuclear cells (PBMCs), collected when the disease was refractory, from a patient treated with antithyroid drugs. The chain employs TRBV28 and TRBJ1-1; 9 nucleotides align to TRBD1. The CDR3 DNA reads as TGTGCCAGCAGTTCCACAGGGGGCACAACTGAAGCTTTCTTT. It codes for CASSSTGGTTEAFF.